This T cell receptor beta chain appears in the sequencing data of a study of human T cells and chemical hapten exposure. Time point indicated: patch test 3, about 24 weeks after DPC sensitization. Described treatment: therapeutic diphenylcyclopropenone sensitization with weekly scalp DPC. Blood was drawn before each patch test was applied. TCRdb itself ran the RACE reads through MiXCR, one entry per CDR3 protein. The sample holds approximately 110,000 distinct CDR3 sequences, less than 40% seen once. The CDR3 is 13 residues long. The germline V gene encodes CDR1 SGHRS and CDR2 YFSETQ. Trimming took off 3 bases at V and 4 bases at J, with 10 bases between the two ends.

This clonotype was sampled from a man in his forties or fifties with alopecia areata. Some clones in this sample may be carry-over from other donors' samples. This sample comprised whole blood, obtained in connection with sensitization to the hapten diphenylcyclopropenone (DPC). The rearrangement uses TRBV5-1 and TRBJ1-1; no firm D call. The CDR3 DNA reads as TGCGCCAGCAGCTCCGAGGGTCGCACTGAAGCTTTCTTT. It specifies CASSSEGRTEAFF.